This T cell receptor (beta chain) came from a study of blood T cell repertoires in COVID-19. Study summary: Acute and convalescent COVID-19 samples came from the United States, Italy and Spain. PBMCs, B-cell-depleted T cells, or T cells provided the cDNA or gDNA that made up the material.

Per the study methods: Reference gene primer amplification gave estimated nucleated cell counts. Profiled with immunoSEQ multiplex PCR; TCRdb holds only in-frame clones, not every one. Clone size and the V and J calls come from that table; the DNA yielded D and trimming. The sample contains about 160,000 clones, 80% to 90% of which appear only once. A Seattle source enrolled patients during active infection and followed them longitudinally. V gave up 5 bases and J gave up 5 bases; unmatched junction bases: 15. The CDR3 has 17 residues. CDR1 SGHVS and CDR2 FNYEAQ come from the germline V gene. This clone was recorded once.

The receptor was isolated from a woman between 50 and 59 years old with COVID-19, enrolled during active disease. Sequencing was done on a sample of peripheral blood. This sequence joins TRBV7-6 and TRBJ1-1, with 9 nucleotides matching TRBD1. DNA of the CDR3: TGTGCCAGCAGCCCCGTCCCGGGACAGGGACGGAGAACTGAAGCTTTCTTT. This gives the protein CASSPVPGQGRRTEAFF.